This T cell receptor (beta chain) comes out of a study of CD8 T cells in Susac syndrome. Germline assignment: CDR1 DFQATT and CDR2 SNEGSKA (reference sequence). V was clipped by 3 bases and J by 13 bases, with 16 bases between them. The CDR3 has 11 residues. Random hexamers primed reverse transcription of about 0.5 to 1 ug RNA. Amplification of TCR beta CDR3 by immunoSEQ multiplex PCR spanned 54 Vbeta and 13 Jbeta. A single record per CDR3 protein comes from TCRdb applying MiXCR to the immunoSEQ multiplex PCR reads. The sample contains about 210,000 distinct CDR3 sequences, around 96% of which appear only once. Blood CD8+ and CD4+ T cells underwent high-throughput TCR beta sequencing. The multiple sclerosis controls consisted of treatment-naive patients with relapsing-remitting disease, either stable or active. TEMRA cells were enriched by FACS, while CD8+ and CD4+ T cells were obtained through a negative isolation that was performed magnetically.

The rearrangement links TRBV20-1 to TRBJ2-7, with D perhaps being TRBD1 or TRBD2 (6 bases each). Source material: CD4+ T cells from PBMCs. The sequence came from a human donor with multiple sclerosis. The CDR3 DNA sequence: TGCAGTGCTAGTGTTAGGGGGGAGTACTACTTC. Translation gives CSASVRGEYYF.